The 31 T cell receptor beta chains presented below share a single source sample, sequenced in a study of cytomegalovirus exposure and HLA in healthy donors. The PCR ran on 60 Vbeta and 13 Jbeta primers. Assay: immunoSEQ multiplex PCR; the TCRdb copy retains only in-frame clones and omits some. The sample records approximately 140,000 clones, about 80% being singletons. The specimen sequenced was PBMCs. The receptors originated from a boy between 2 and 10 years old in good health and CMV-seronegative.

The chain links TRBV4-1 to TRBJ1-1, with unresolved D. Germline V gene data show CDR1 as MGHRA and CDR2 as YSYEKL. The CDR3 runs 16 residues. Trimming took 0 bases from V and 5 from J, leaving 16 bases between them. CDR3 protein: CASSQDVEVRWTEAFF. In DNA form, the CDR3 reads TGCGCCAGCAGCCAAGATGTTGAGGTGAGATGGACTGAAGCTTTCTTT.

This chain uses TRBV19 with TRBJ2-1; possible D gene TRBD2, 6 bases. The ends were cut back, 5 bases at V and 3 bases at J, with 20 bases in the middle. Germline-derived CDR1 and CDR2 are LNHDA and SQIVND (reference sequence). The CDR3 extends over 17 amino acids. The CDR3 is CASSGGLGGVNYNEQFF. The CDR3 region has the DNA TGTGCCAGTAGTGGGGGTTTGGGGGGAGTGAACTACAATGAGCAGTTCTTC.

This chain joins TRBV18 and TRBJ1-1; weak D call: TRBD1 (5 bases). The V and J ends lost 2 bases and 1 base respectively, with 11 bases between them. The CDR3 has 15 amino acids. Germline V gives CDR1 KGHSH, CDR2 LQKENI. CDR3 nucleotide sequence: TGTGCCAGCTCACCATCAGGGCCCGGGAACACTGAAGCTTTCTTT. Its protein is CASSPSGPGNTEAFF. The variable domain in full, with the rest retrieved from reference TRBV18 and TRBJ1-1, is NAGVMQNPRHLVRRRGQEARLRCSPMKGHSHVYWYRQLPEEGLKFMVYLQKENIIDESGMPKERFSAEFPKEGPSILRIQQVVRGDSAAYFCASSPSGPGNTEAFFGQGTRLTVV.

Here the CDR3 reads CASSLLGRAAFSSGNTIYF. In DNA, the CDR3 is TGTGCCAGCAGCTTGTTAGGCAGGGCAGCGTTTTCCTCTGGAAACACCATATATTTT. V and J are TRBV5-6 and TRBJ1-3; tentative D call: TRBD1 (5 bases). This CDR3 contains 19 residues. Per germline, CDR1 SGHDT and CDR2 YYEEEE. Trimming pared 1 base from V and 0 bases from J, leaving 20 bases between.

V and J are TRBV5-4 and TRBJ1-3; D is perhaps TRBD1 (5 bases). CDR1 SGHNT and CDR2 YYREEE come from the germline V gene (reference sequence). This CDR3 comprises 16 residues. V was clipped by 4 bases and J by 3 bases, with 17 bases between them. CDR3 residues: CASSTTGRGVGNTIYF. For the CDR3, the DNA is TGTGCCAGCAGCACCACCGGGCGGGGGGTTGGAAACACCATATATTTT.

This clone was detected a few times. The rearrangement links TRBV4-1 to TRBJ1-5; 8 bases fit TRBD1. V shed 4 bases and J 7 bases; nucleotides not matched to a gene: 12. The CDR3 has 16 amino acids. The V gene's germline CDR1 is MGHRA and CDR2 YSYEKL. The CDR3: CASSLLQGGGGQPQHF. DNA for the CDR3: TGCGCCAGCAGCCTCCTACAGGGGGGAGGAGGACAGCCCCAGCATTTT.

The V gene is TRBV15, the J gene TRBJ2-3; 12 positions match TRBD2. This CDR3 is 18 amino acids long. J gave up 0 bases and V 0 bases, and 4 bases lay outside the gene matches. Germline-derived CDR1 and CDR2 are LNHNV and YYDKDF (reference sequence). CDR3 in DNA: TGTGCCACCAGCAGAGAACTAGCGGGAGGCTTAAGCACAGATACGCAGTATTTT. Translation gives CATSRELAGGLSTDTQYF.

The chain links TRBV7-3 to TRBJ2-1, with D perhaps matching TRBD2 (5 bases). The CDR3 has 14 amino acids. V dropped 1 base and J dropped 5 bases, with 9 bases sitting between them. Germline V gene lookup returns CDR1 SGHTA and CDR2 FQGTGA. The CDR3 here is CASSLNFGDNEQFF. CDR3 in DNA: TGTGCCAGCAGCTTAAATTTCGGGGACAATGAGCAGTTCTTC. The entire variable domain, with the rest obtained from reference TRBV7-3 and TRBJ2-1, is as follows: GAGVSQTPSNKVTEKGKYVELRCDPISGHTALYWYRQSLGQGPEFLIYFQGTGAADDSGLPNDRFFAVRPEGSVSTLKIQRTERGDSAVYLCASSLNFGDNEQFFGPGTRLTVL.

V gene TRBV14 combines with J gene TRBJ2-3; 10 positions agree with TRBD2. With V trimmed by 6 bases and J by 7 bases, 10 bases remained unmatched. The CDR3 is made up of 15 amino acids. Germline lookup yields CDR1 SGHDN and CDR2 FVKESK. The CDR3 region is CASRPSGGDGNTQYF. The CDR3 DNA follows: TGTGCCAGCAGACCAAGCGGGGGGGACGGAAATACGCAGTATTTT.

The chain couples TRBV4-2 to TRBJ2-7; 9 bases line up with TRBD1. From germline, CDR1 is LGHNA and CDR2 YNFKEQ. The V segment lost 0 bases and the J segment 1 base; nucleotides outside the gene matches: 4. The CDR3 extends over 16 amino acids. DNA for the CDR3: TGTGCCAGCAGCCAAGATGACGGGACAGGGTCCTACGAGCAGTACTTC. Its protein product is CASSQDDGTGSYEQYF.

In its sample, this clone was seen a few times. The chain is built from TRBV6-6 and TRBJ1-2; weak D call: TRBD1 (5 bases). Per the germline V gene, CDR1 is MNHNY and CDR2 is SVGAGI (reference sequence). Trimming removed 2 bases at V and 6 bases at J, with 19 bases between. The CDR3 runs to 16 residues. CDR3 amino acids: CASSYALRDSHHGYTF. The CDR3 nucleotides read TGTGCCAGCAGTTACGCGCTGAGGGACTCCCACCATGGCTACACCTTC.

This chain connects TRBV6-1 to TRBJ2-5; TRBD2 matches at 9 bases. V trimming: 4 bases; J trimming: 2 bases; junction bases outside the gene matches: 11. The CDR3 runs to 17 residues. Germline CDR1 MNHNS, CDR2 SASEGT. For the CDR3, the DNA is TGTGCCAGCAGTGGGACTAGCGTTTCGGGATGGCAAGAGACCCAGTACTTC. Translating it yields CASSGTSVSGWQETQYF.

This chain connects TRBV5-6 to TRBJ2-3, with D possibly matching TRBD2 (6 bases). Germline V CDR1 and CDR2: SGHDT, YYEEEE. This CDR3 region has 15 residues. Trimming pared 0 bases from V and 0 bases from J, leaving 8 bases between. CDR3: CASSLVGLSTDTQYF. The CDR3, as DNA: TGTGCCAGCAGCTTGGTGGGACTTAGCACAGATACGCAGTATTTT.

The chain is built from TRBV27 and TRBJ1-1; TRBD1 is a possible D gene (6 bases). The CDR3 is 14 amino acids. Germline CDR1 reads MNHEY; CDR2 reads SMNVEV (reference sequence). The V end was cut by 4 bases, the J end by 5 bases, with 14 bases between. The CDR3 loop reads CASSYTGSGTEAFF. As DNA, the CDR3 is TGTGCCAGCAGTTATACAGGGAGTGGGACTGAAGCTTTCTTT.

CDR3 DNA: TGTGCCAGCGCTACTAGCGGGGGAAAAAACATTCAGTACTTC. Encoded protein: CASATSGGKNIQYF. V and J are TRBV28 and TRBJ2-4; 11 bases match TRBD2. J gave up 4 bases and V 8 bases, and 4 bases lay outside the gene matches. Germline-derived CDR1 and CDR2 are MDHEN and SYDVKM. The CDR3 runs 14 residues.

This clone was seen once. This chain connects TRBV27 to TRBJ2-1; D is unresolved. The CDR3 is made up of 15 amino acids. Trimming stripped 6 bases from V and 4 bases from J, with 16 bases between. The germline V gene has CDR1 MNHEY and CDR2 SMNVEV (reference sequence). The CDR3 sequence: CASRRHMGLYNEQFF. Written as DNA, the CDR3 is TGTGCCAGCAGGCGCCATATGGGCCTTTACAATGAGCAGTTCTTC.

The gene calls are TRBV28 and TRBJ1-5; perhaps TRBD1 as D (6 bases). The CDR3 loop spans 12 amino acids. V was trimmed by 4 bases and J by 7 bases, leaving 8 bases between them. Germline assignment: CDR1 MDHEN and CDR2 SYDVKM. CDR3 bases: TGTGCCAGCAGTTACAGGGTACAGCCCCAGCATTTT. The encoded protein is CASSYRVQPQHF.

The chain employs TRBV19 and TRBJ2-1; D not certain. Trimming removed 7 bases from V and 15 bases from J, with 13 bases in between. The length of the CDR3 is 10 residues. In germline, CDR1 is LNHDA, CDR2 SQIVND (reference sequence). The DNA for the CDR3 is TGTGCCAGTAAAGAGGAATGGATGTTCTTC. Translation: CASKEEWMFF.

This chain joins TRBV6-1 and TRBJ2-1, with 8 bases lining up with TRBD2. The V segment lost 3 bases and the J segment 6 bases; nucleotides outside the gene matches: 1. Germline V gene lookup returns CDR1 MNHNS and CDR2 SASEGT. The CDR3 consists of 13 residues. CDR3 nucleotides: TGTGCCAGCAGTGAGGGGACTAGCAATGAGCAGTTCTTC. Translating gives CASSEGTSNEQFF.

V usage is TRBV30 and J usage is TRBJ2-3; possibly TRBD2 for D (6 bases). This CDR3 comprises 14 residues. The germline gives CDR1 GTSNPN, CDR2 SVGIG (reference sequence). V lost 5 bases and J 4 bases, leaving 16 bases between the germline ends. The CDR3 DNA reads TGTGCCTGGTCCCCGGGGGATCTACCAGATACGCAGTATTTT. Amino acids: CAWSPGDLPDTQYF.

The V and J genes are TRBV4-3 and TRBJ1-5; D gene ambiguous. The V gene's germline CDR1 is LGHNA and CDR2 YSLEER. Trimming pared 0 bases from V and 0 bases from J, leaving 6 bases between. The CDR3 covers 15 residues. The CDR3 DNA sequence: TGCGCCAGCAGCCAAGATGTCAATAGCAATCAGCCCCAGCATTTT. Translating it yields CASSQDVNSNQPQHF.

This sequence joins TRBV6-6 and TRBJ2-2, with 12 nucleotides matching TRBD2. CDR1 is MNHNY and CDR2 is SVGAGI in the germline V gene (reference sequence). Trimming took 7 bases from V and 6 from J; bases not matched to a gene: 6. This CDR3 is 15 amino acids long. CDR3 sequence: CASIRLAGVSGELFF. The DNA for the CDR3 is TGTGCCAGCATTCGACTAGCGGGAGTTTCCGGGGAGCTGTTTTTT.

The rearrangement uses TRBV5-1 and TRBJ2-7, with D maybe TRBD1 (7 bases). Germline CDR1 SGHRS, CDR2 YFSETQ. This CDR3 region has 15 residues. Trimming took 1 base from V and 2 from J, leaving 13 bases between them. CDR3 amino acids: CASSLQPGGTYEQYF. The CDR3 region has the DNA TGCGCCAGCAGCTTGCAGCCAGGGGGGACCTACGAGCAGTACTTC.

The chain has TRBV4-2 and TRBJ1-1; D ambiguous. V dropped 1 base and J dropped 2 bases, with 2 bases sitting between them. Germline V gene sequence: CDR1 LGHNA, CDR2 YNFKEQ. CDR3 length equals 12 residues. CDR3 sequence reads: CASSQANTEAFF. CDR3 in DNA: TGTGCCAGCAGCCAAGCTAACACTGAAGCTTTCTTT.

The chain combines TRBV11-2 with TRBJ1-2, with D hard to call. From germline, CDR1 is SGHAT and CDR2 FQNNGV. Trimming removed 3 bases at V and 2 bases at J, with 10 bases between. The length of the CDR3 is 14 residues. CDR3 nucleotide sequence: TGTGCCAGCAGCTTCTCCCGGTCAAACTATGGCTACACCTTC. Protein product: CASSFSRSNYGYTF.

Only one count was recorded for this clone. This sequence joins TRBV10-3 and TRBJ2-6, with D maybe TRBD1 (6 bases). The CDR3 length is 16 residues. The V gene lost 4 bases and the J gene lost 0 bases, with 10 bases spanning the gap. Per the germline V gene, CDR1 is ENHRY and CDR2 is SYGVKD. This chain's CDR3 is CAISGTEISGANVLTF. For the CDR3, the DNA is TGTGCCATCAGTGGGACAGAGATCTCTGGGGCCAACGTCCTGACTTTC.

The chain couples TRBV5-6 to TRBJ2-1; weak D call: TRBD2 (5 bases). This CDR3 has 16 amino acids. V was clipped by 5 bases and J by 3 bases, with 18 bases between them. Germline V CDR1 and CDR2: SGHDT, YYEEEE. The DNA for the CDR3 is TGTGCCAGCAGTATCAGACCGGGATCGTACTACAATGAGCAGTTCTTC. It yields the protein CASSIRPGSYYNEQFF.

The rearrangement links TRBV6-5 to TRBJ1-2; D is ambiguous. Germline values: CDR1 MNHEY, CDR2 SVGAGI. The CDR3 loop spans 15 amino acids. Trimming took off 0 bases at V and 2 bases at J, with 10 bases between the two ends. CDR3 bases: TGTGCCAGCAGTTACTCGCGGGGTGCCAACTATGGCTACACCTTC. Its protein product is CASSYSRGANYGYTF.

The V call is TRBV19, the J call TRBJ1-1, with D possibly matching TRBD1 (6 bases). The CDR3 spans 14 residues. Germline V gene sequence: CDR1 LNHDA, CDR2 SQIVND (reference sequence). V lost 7 bases and J 0 bases, leaving 12 bases between the germline ends. The CDR3 sequence is CASNHQGLNTEAFF. The CDR3 DNA sequence: TGTGCCAGTAACCACCAGGGGCTGAACACTGAAGCTTTCTTT.

The chain couples TRBV6-5 to TRBJ2-3; possibly TRBD1 for D (5 bases). The last part of the DNA fits TRBJ1-5 better; the J call may be wrong. The CDR3 is 12 amino acids. Germline values: CDR1 MNHEY, CDR2 SVGAGI. In nucleotides, the CDR3 is TGTGCCAGCCGGCCGGACACAGATACGCAGCATTTT. Protein product: CASRPDTDTQHF.

The V gene is TRBV5-1, the J gene TRBJ2-3; possible D gene TRBD2, 6 bases. The germline V and J ends were trimmed by 6 bases and 0 bases, with 11 bases remaining between them. From germline, CDR1 is SGHRS and CDR2 YFSETQ. The CDR3 has 14 residues. Here the CDR3 reads CASTGGTSTDTQYF. Here the CDR3 DNA reads TGCGCCAGCACGGGCGGGACTAGCACAGATACGCAGTATTTT.